The 5 T cell receptor beta chains below all came from one sample that was sequenced in a study of Ad26.COV2.S vaccination and SARS-CoV-2 variants. Sequencing used immunoSEQ multiplex PCR; TCRdb keeps in-frame clones, though not all of them. The sample has about 420,000 clones; over 75% are singletons. The treatment is: roughly 19 received Ad26.COV2.S at low or high dose, single or two shots; about five received placebo; per-sample allocation not given. Each sample was drawn 63 days after the first injection (of vaccine or placebo). This sample comprised peripheral blood, obtained in a trial of Ad26.COV2.S vaccine versus placebo. The origin of the receptors is a person aged 18-65 years who received the Ad26.COV2.S COVID-19 vaccine or a placebo.

This clone was seen a few times. The J gene is TRBJ1-6, the V gene TRBV3-1 (or the pseudogene TRBV3-2); D perhaps matches TRBD1 (5 bases). There are 15 residues in the CDR3. V was clipped by 1 base and J by 5 bases, with 9 bases between them. Germline V CDR1 and CDR2: LGHDT, YNNKEL (reference sequence). The CDR3 loop reads CASSQGPGNNSPLHF. DNA of the CDR3: TGTGCCAGCAGCCAAGGGCCAGGGAATAATTCACCCCTCCACTTT.

This clone has just one count. The chain carries TRBV7-2 and TRBJ1-6; 8 bases are a match to TRBD1. Unmatched junction bases numbered 11, after V lost 7 bases and J lost 6 bases. The germline gives CDR1 SGHTA, CDR2 FQGNSA. The CDR3 contains 16 residues. The CDR3 DNA reads as TGTGCCAGCATCCCCAGCCCTGGACAGGGTAATTCACCCCTCCACTTT. Translation gives CASIPSPGQGNSPLHF.

Concerning this clone: Germline and junction disagree at one end, which may indicate a read error. The chain joins TRBV30 to TRBJ2-3; D uncertain. Germline CDR1 and CDR2: GTSNPN and SVGIG (reference sequence). This CDR3 is 11 amino acids long. The CDR3 region has the DNA TGCGTGACTCCAAAGGGAGATACGCAGTATTTT. Translation: CVTPKGDTQYF. The variable domain in full, completed from reference TRBV30 and TRBJ2-3, reads SQTIHQWPATLVQPVGSPLSLECTVEGTSNPNLYWYRQAAGRGLQLLFYSVGIGQISSEVPQNLSASRPQDRQFILSSKKLLLSDSGFYLCVTPKGDTQYFGPGTRLTVL.

The chain carries TRBV25-1 and TRBJ2-7; D could derive from TRBD1 or TRBD2 (5 bases each). The V gene's germline CDR1 is MGHDK and CDR2 SYGVNS. Trimming removed 10 bases at V and 2 bases at J, with 18 bases between. The CDR3 spans 14 residues. The CDR3 region has the DNA TGTGCCACCCCAGGTGGGGGTAAAACCTACGAGCAGTACTTC. Its translation is CATPGGGKTYEQYF.

The chain's CDR3 is CASSPRDRGLEQYF. The DNA of the CDR3 is TGTGCCAGCTCACCACGGGACAGGGGTCTCGAGCAGTACTTC. This rearrangement joins TRBV18 to TRBJ2-7; 10 nucleotides match TRBD1. The CDR3 consists of 14 residues. Germline CDR1 reads KGHSH; CDR2 reads LQKENI. V lost 1 base to trimming and J lost 6 bases; unmatched junction nucleotides: 3. The whole variable domain, filled in from reference TRBV18 and TRBJ2-7, reads NAGVMQNPRHLVRRRGQEARLRCSPMKGHSHVYWYRQLPEEGLKFMVYLQKENIIDESGMPKERFSAEFPKEGPSILRIQQVVRGDSAAYFCASSPRDRGLEQYFGPGTRLTVT.